Each of the 29 T cell receptor beta chains below was sequenced from the same sample in a study of T cell responses to AZD1222 COVID-19 vaccine. Libraries were prepared by immunoSEQ multiplex PCR; TCRdb keeps only in-frame clonotypes and omits some of them. The data hold tens of thousands of clones, with roughly nine tenths observed a single time. Source: peripheral blood, taken on day 0 of AZD1222 vaccination. The receptors were sampled from an adult in good health.

There are a few counts of this clone. This sequence joins TRBV9 and TRBJ2-7, with D possibly matching TRBD2 (6 bases). V lost 3 bases and J 6 bases, leaving 16 bases between the germline ends. Germline values: CDR1 SGDLS, CDR2 YYNGEE. The CDR3 sequence is 14 residues long. The CDR3 loop reads CASSGGTSSSEQYF. CDR3 in DNA: TGTGCCAGCAGCGGAGGAACTAGCTCTAGCGAGCAGTACTTC.

The rearrangement uses TRBV11-3 and TRBJ2-2; D gene ambiguous. The CDR3 covers 16 residues. Trimming removed 1 base from V and 4 bases from J, with 13 bases in between. Germline V lookup: CDR1 SGHNT, CDR2 YENEEA. CDR3 protein: CASSLGDGPGTGELFF. The CDR3 bases are TGTGCCAGCAGCTTAGGTGATGGCCCGGGCACCGGGGAGCTGTTTTTT.

The V call is TRBV19, the J call TRBJ1-1; no clear D gene. Germline assignment: CDR1 LNHDA and CDR2 SQIVND (reference sequence). The CDR3 runs to 13 residues. V dropped 7 bases and J dropped 10 bases, with 19 bases sitting between them. CDR3 DNA sequence: TGTGCCAGTAACCCAGCCGTCCCGTCAGGAGCTTTCTTT. Amino acids: CASNPAVPSGAFF.

The chain has TRBV10-3 and TRBJ2-5; 8 positions match TRBD2. This CDR3 region has 15 residues. V lost 2 bases and J lost 5; bases outside the gene matches: 7. Germline loops: CDR1 ENHRY, CDR2 SYGVKD. CDR3 loop: CAISEGRGGLETQYF. DNA of the CDR3: TGTGCCATCAGTGAGGGACGGGGGGGCCTTGAGACCCAGTACTTC.

This clone was detected once. V gene TRBV5-6 combines with J gene TRBJ1-6; D not certain. CDR1 and CDR2 from the germline V gene are SGHDT and YYEEEE. This CDR3 is 17 amino acids long. The V and J ends lost 0 bases and 6 bases respectively, with 16 bases between them. The CDR3 DNA follows: TGTGCCAGCAGCTTGGGTGGTGGCCTAATCTTTAATTCACCCCTCCACTTT. Its translation: CASSLGGGLIFNSPLHF.

This clone was observed once. In nucleotides, the CDR3 is TGTGCCAGCAGCGTAGAGAGGTTTACCTACAATGAGCAGTTCTTC. It specifies CASSVERFTYNEQFF. The chain joins TRBV9 to TRBJ2-1; D is ambiguous. The germline V gene encodes CDR1 SGDLS and CDR2 YYNGEE. V was clipped by 0 bases and J by 2 bases, with 9 bases between them. The CDR3 is 15 residues long.

The V and J genes are TRBV19 and TRBJ1-5; D call uncertain. V was clipped by 7 bases and J by 4 bases, with 8 bases between them. This CDR3 contains 12 residues. Germline lookup yields CDR1 LNHDA and CDR2 SQIVND (reference sequence). For the CDR3, the DNA is TGTGCCAGTACTAAAAATAATCAGCCCCAGCATTTT. Amino acid sequence: CASTKNNQPQHF.

The chain uses TRBV6-2 or TRBV6-3 and TRBJ2-4, with 8 bases that match TRBD2. The CDR3 length is 15 residues. The V gene's germline CDR1 is MNHEY and CDR2 SVGEGT. V lost 5 bases and J lost 1; bases outside the gene matches: 4. CDR3 amino acids: CASSRLAPAKNIQYF. CDR3 DNA: TGTGCCAGCAGTAGACTAGCGCCTGCCAAAAACATTCAGTACTTC.

The sample holds a few counts of this clone. This chain links TRBV3-1 (or the pseudogene TRBV3-2) with TRBJ1-1; D is unresolved. This CDR3 spans 16 amino acids. V dropped 1 base and J dropped 0 bases, with 12 bases sitting between them. Germline V gene lookup returns CDR1 LGHDT and CDR2 YNNKEL (reference sequence). This CDR3 is CASSQVWVSMNTEAFF. The CDR3 DNA follows: TGTGCCAGCAGCCAAGTCTGGGTATCCATGAACACTGAAGCTTTCTTT.

The chain has TRBV28 and TRBJ2-1; 7 bases match TRBD1. V shed 7 bases and J 3 bases; nucleotides not matched to a gene: 6. The CDR3 has 14 residues. Germline V lookup: CDR1 MDHEN, CDR2 SYDVKM. The CDR3 loop is CASNLRDSYNEQFF. DNA of the CDR3: TGTGCCAGCAATCTCCGGGACAGCTACAATGAGCAGTTCTTC.

The rearrangement links TRBV30 to TRBJ1-3; no clear D. This CDR3 has 13 amino acids. With 1 base removed from V and 4 bases from J, the gap between germline ends came to 8 bases. Germline loops: CDR1 GTSNPN, CDR2 SVGIG (reference sequence). In DNA form, the CDR3 reads TGTGCCTGGAGTGGGCCCGGAGGAAACACCATATATTTT. Its protein is CAWSGPGGNTIYF.

The rearrangement joins TRBV28 to TRBJ2-1; 10 bases match TRBD2. Germline V gene data show CDR1 as MDHEN and CDR2 as SYDVKM. J gave up 4 bases and V 4 bases, and 13 bases lay outside the gene matches. The CDR3 sequence is 18 residues long. In DNA, the CDR3 is TGTGCCAGCAGTTGGACTAGCGGCCTTCTTCGGGGATACAATGAGCAGTTCTTC. As protein: CASSWTSGLLRGYNEQFF.

CDR3 in amino acids: CASSAGGRSTGNTIYF. The CDR3 DNA sequence: TGTGCCAGCAGTGCCGGGGGTAGAAGTACTGGAAACACCATATATTTT. The genes are TRBV2 and TRBJ1-3; perhaps TRBD1 as D (5 bases). With 4 bases removed from V and 2 bases from J, the gap between germline ends came to 15 bases. This CDR3 has 16 amino acids. The germline gives CDR1 SNHLY, CDR2 FYNNEI.

J is TRBJ1-1 and V is TRBV29-1, with D possibly being TRBD1 (5 bases). Germline CDR1 is SQVTM and CDR2 is ANQGSEA. With 4 bases removed from V and 4 bases from J, the gap between germline ends came to 10 bases. CDR3 length equals 12 residues. CDR3 nucleotides: TGCAGCGTTGTGGGGGGAAGCACTGAAGCTTTCTTT. Translated, it gives CSVVGGSTEAFF.

The chain employs TRBV5-1 and TRBJ2-7; 12 bases are shared with TRBD1. CDR3 length equals 17 residues. Germline V gives CDR1 SGHRS, CDR2 YFSETQ. Trimming took 5 bases from V and 2 from J; bases not matched to a gene: 11. CDR3 sequence: CASSPSSGTGGAYEQYF. The CDR3 DNA reads as TGCGCCAGCAGTCCGTCCTCCGGGACAGGGGGCGCCTACGAGCAGTACTTC.

V usage is TRBV6-5 and J usage is TRBJ1-2, with TRBD1 identical over 7 bases. The V gene end was trimmed by 0 bases and the J gene end by 2 bases; junction bases not matched to a gene: 3. The CDR3 has 15 amino acids. The V gene's germline CDR1 is MNHEY and CDR2 SVGAGI. CDR3 in DNA: TGTGCCAGCAGTTACTCGGCAGGGGGGAACTATGGCTACACCTTC. Encoded protein: CASSYSAGGNYGYTF.

The V and J genes are TRBV29-1 and TRBJ1-5; no definite D call. The V end was cut by 6 bases, the J end by 3 bases, with 12 bases between. The CDR3 contains 13 residues. Germline V gene data show CDR1 as SQVTM and CDR2 as ANQGSEA. CDR3 in amino acids: CSVGGGFNQPQHF. DNA of the CDR3: TGCAGCGTCGGCGGAGGTTTCAATCAGCCCCAGCATTTT. The variable domain in full, with the rest retrieved from reference TRBV29-1 and TRBJ1-5, is SAVISQKPSRDICQRGTSLTIQCQVDSQVTMMFWYRQQPGQSLTLIATANQGSEATYESGFVIDKFPISRPNLTFSTLTVSNMSPEDSSIYLCSVGGGFNQPQHFGDGTRLSIL.

This chain connects TRBV5-8 to TRBJ2-7, with D perhaps being TRBD1 or TRBD2 (5 bases each). This CDR3 has 17 residues. The V gene lost 5 bases and the J gene lost 3 bases, with 24 bases spanning the gap. Germline values: CDR1 SGHTS, CDR2 YDEGEE. CDR3 nucleotide sequence: TGTGCCAGCAGTCTCCTCCTTGGGACGGAAGCCCTCTACGAGCAGTACTTC. As protein: CASSLLLGTEALYEQYF.

The DNA for the CDR3 is TGTGCCAGCAGACGACAAGGGGCCTACGAGCAGTACTTC. This gives the protein CASRRQGAYEQYF. This chain links TRBV25-1 with TRBJ2-7; D is perhaps TRBD1 (5 bases). The CDR3 runs to 13 residues. V was cut by 6 bases and J by 2 bases, with 11 bases left in between. Germline V gene lookup returns CDR1 MGHDK and CDR2 SYGVNS.

The chain links TRBV10-1 to TRBJ2-2; D perhaps matches TRBD2 (6 bases). The germline V and J ends were trimmed by 3 bases and 0 bases, with 8 bases remaining between them. This CDR3 is 15 amino acids long. Germline V gene data show CDR1 as WNHNN and CDR2 as SYGVQD (reference sequence). CDR3 nucleotide sequence: TGCGCCAGCAGTGATGGGACTGCGAACACCGGGGAGCTGTTTTTT. Amino acid sequence: CASSDGTANTGELFF.

This chain connects TRBV19 to TRBJ2-1; 10 bases are shared with TRBD2. The CDR3 covers 16 residues. CDR1 and CDR2 (germline): LNHDA, SQIVND (reference sequence). The V segment lost 5 bases and the J segment 9 bases; nucleotides outside the gene matches: 13. The CDR3, as DNA: TGTGCCAGTAGTCCCCCCCGGAGCGGGAGGGCCGCTGAGCAGTTCTTC. Residues: CASSPPRSGRAAEQFF.

The gene calls are TRBV5-5 and TRBJ1-1; D is uncertain. The CDR3 spans 14 residues. Germline V gene sequence: CDR1 SGHKS, CDR2 YYEKEE (reference sequence). Trimming cost V 5 bases and J 0 bases, with 11 bases left between them. This CDR3 reads CASRTSEVNTEAFF. CDR3 sequence (DNA): TGTGCCAGCAGGACCTCTGAGGTGAACACTGAAGCTTTCTTT.

This chain uses TRBV7-3 with TRBJ2-7, with D possibly matching TRBD2 (6 bases). The germline V and J ends were trimmed by 3 bases and 3 bases, with 12 bases remaining between them. CDR1 and CDR2 (germline): SGHTA, FQGTGA. The CDR3 is 14 residues long. The CDR3 DNA follows: TGTGCCAGCAGCTTGGCGGGATCCCTCTACGAGCAGTACTTC. It yields the protein CASSLAGSLYEQYF. The whole variable domain, remainder taken from reference TRBV7-3 and TRBJ2-7, is GAGVSQTPSNKVTEKGKYVELRCDPISGHTALYWYRQSLGQGPEFLIYFQGTGAADDSGLPNDRFFAVRPEGSVSTLKIQRTERGDSAVYLCASSLAGSLYEQYFGPGTRLTVT.

J is TRBJ1-3 and V is TRBV6-5; maybe TRBD1 (5 bases). This CDR3 comprises 15 residues. V lost 6 bases, J lost 0 bases, and 12 bases lay in between. Germline-derived CDR1 and CDR2 are MNHEY and SVGAGI. DNA for the CDR3: TGTGCCAGCAGGAAAGGGGACCTCTCTGGAAACACCATATATTTT. It translates to CASRKGDLSGNTIYF.

The J gene is TRBJ1-2, the V gene TRBV28, with D uncertain. The CDR3 totals 15 residues. Trimming stripped 3 bases from V and 4 bases from J, with 15 bases between. CDR1 MDHEN and CDR2 SYDVKM come from the germline V gene. The CDR3 DNA reads as TGTGCCAGCAGTTTTTCGCGGCAGGCGATCTATGGCTACACCTTC. Residues: CASSFSRQAIYGYTF.

The rearrangement joins TRBV9 to TRBJ2-7; 9 bases map to TRBD1. The CDR3 covers 16 residues. The germline V gene encodes CDR1 SGDLS and CDR2 YYNGEE. Trimming removed 4 bases from V and 4 bases from J; junction bases left unmatched: 12. CDR3 coding DNA: TGTGCCAGCAGCATACCCCCCGGACAGGGGTCGTACGAGCAGTACTTC. Residues: CASSIPPGQGSYEQYF. The full variable domain, rest sourced from reference TRBV9 and TRBJ2-7, is DSGVTQTPKHLITATGQRVTLRCSPRSGDLSVYWYQQSLDQGLQFLIQYYNGEERAKGNILERFSAQQFPDLHSELNLSSLELGDSALYFCASSIPPGQGSYEQYFGPGTRLTVT.

The CDR3 here is CSVGTSGRIDEQYF. The CDR3 region has the DNA TGCAGCGTTGGGACTAGCGGGAGAATCGACGAGCAGTACTTC. This chain connects TRBV29-1 to TRBJ2-7; the match to TRBD2 covers 13 bases. The CDR3 is 14 amino acids. V shed 4 bases, J shed 5 bases, and the junction held 5 bases outside the gene matches. Germline-derived CDR1 and CDR2 are SQVTM and ANQGSEA.

This chain uses TRBV15 with TRBJ2-1, with 14 bases fitting TRBD2. The CDR3 consists of 21 residues. Germline lookup yields CDR1 LNHNV and CDR2 YYDKDF (reference sequence). The J segment lost 2 bases and the V segment lost 0 bases, leaving 12 bases of the junction unmatched. CDR3 sequence (DNA): TGTGCCACCAGCAGAGACTCCGGGACTAGCGGGAGAGGTGGGACCTACAATGAGCAGTTCTTC. This codes for CATSRDSGTSGRGGTYNEQFF. Full variable domain (rest looked up from reference TRBV15 and TRBJ2-1): DAMVIQNPRYQVTQFGKPVTLSCSQTLNHNVMYWYQQKSSQAPKLLFHYYDKDFNNEADTPDNFQSRRPNTSFCFLDIRSPGLGDTAMYLCATSRDSGTSGRGGTYNEQFFGPGTRLTVL.

This clone showed up just a few times. At the DNA level, this CDR3 is encoded by other sequences in the same sample as well. The chain is built from TRBV2 and TRBJ1-6, with 9 nucleotides matching TRBD1. The length of the CDR3 is 14 residues. V shed 2 bases, J shed 10 bases, and the junction held 3 bases outside the gene matches. The germline V gene encodes CDR1 SNHLY and CDR2 FYNNEI. The CDR3 sequence is CASSEQGQGSPLHF. CDR3 sequence (DNA): TGTGCCAGCAGTGAACAGGGACAGGGATCACCCCTCCACTTT.